The clone carrying this TCR beta chain showed up just a few times. MiXCR, run by TCRdb on the RT-PCR reads, gives a single entry per CDR3 protein. The table includes fewer than 800,000 distinct CDR3 sequences, approximately 14% detected once. CDR3 length: 11 amino acids. V lost 5 bases, J lost 5 bases, and 6 bases lay in between. The germline gives CDR1 MNHEY, CDR2 SVGAGI. The sample taken for sequencing was memory CD4+ T cells from blood. This receptor was identified in a female donor in good health, serving as a healthy control. The gene calls are TRBV6-5 and TRBJ1-2; no firm D call. The CDR3 sequence is CASSVQYGYTF. CDR3 coding DNA: TGTGCCAGCAGTGTGCAATATGGCTACACCTTC.